What follows describes a single TCR beta chain. The source of the sample is a study of blood T cell repertoires in COVID-19. On the study more broadly: Donors in the United States, Italy and Spain gave samples during acute or convalescent COVID-19.

Original data processing: Estimates of nucleated cell counts were drawn from the amplification of reference gene primers. TCRdb's table, derived via immunoSEQ multiplex PCR, lists solely in-frame clones and lacks some. That table gives V, J and clone size, and the DNA gave D and trimming. The sample carries approximately 160,000 clones, more than 90% recorded once. This CDR3 has 13 amino acids. V lost 0 bases to trimming and J lost 8 bases, with 11 bases between them. Germline-derived CDR1 and CDR2 are SGHRS and YFSETQ. Sequenced material: peripheral blood. This TCR was sampled from a man in his 60s with active or convalescent COVID-19. The V gene is TRBV5-1, the J gene TRBJ1-2; no clear D gene. CDR3 region: CASSLAQRFGYTF. In nucleotides, the CDR3 is TGCGCCAGCAGCTTGGCCCAGCGGTTCGGCTACACCTTC.